This is a list of T cell receptor beta chains from one sample in a study of cytomegalovirus exposure and HLA in healthy donors. Clones were sequenced by immunoSEQ multiplex PCR, and TCRdb holds only the in-frame ones, with some missing. Of around 190,000 clones listed, just over 75% are singletons. The sequenced sample was PBMCs. The origin of the receptors is a man aged 25-45 years in good health and CMV-seronegative. Each CDR3 is given with its conserved first and last residue. A D gene is named only where the DNA matches it firmly. A clone size is listed for some rows: how often the clone was seen (once, few, many), or a class if it is expanded.

j_gene | d_gene | abundance | v_gene | CDR3nt | CDR3aa
TRBJ1-6 | - | - | TRBV30 | TGTGCCTGGAGTCTTCCGTCGTTTAATGCCCCGGGTGGTTCACCCCTCCACTTT | CAWSLPSFNAPGGSPLHF
TRBJ1-1 | - | - | TRBV28 | TGTGCCAGCAGTTTATCGAGGGCGCCCACTGAAGCTTTCTTT | CASSLSRAPTEAFF
TRBJ1-1 | - | once | TRBV27 | TGTGCCAGCATAAACCTCGCGGCAGCCATTGGGGGGGCTGAAGCTTTCTTT | CASINLAAAIGGAEAFF
TRBJ2-1 | TRBD2 | - | TRBV7-8 | TGTGCCAGCAGTTTATATCTGCGGGAGACCTCCTACAATGAGCAGTTCTTC | CASSLYLRETSYNEQFF
TRBJ2-3 | - | - | TRBV19 | TGTGCCAGTATGTGGGAGGCCGGCACAGATACGCAGTATTTT | CASMWEAGTDTQYF
TRBJ2-2 | - | - | TRBV4-1 | TGCGCCAGCAGCCGAGACGATTTGGGAGGCGGGACCGGGGAGCTGTTTTTT | CASSRDDLGGGTGELFF
TRBJ2-7 | - | few | TRBV5-6 | TGTGCCAGCACAAATAACCAGGTTTACTACGAGCAGTACTTC | CASTNNQVYYEQYF
TRBJ2-7 | - | - | TRBV7-6 | TGTGCCAGCAGCGAACCCGGGACACCTCCCTACGAGCAGTACTTC | CASSEPGTPPYEQYF
TRBJ1-1 | TRBD1 | - | TRBV30 | TGTGCCTGGAGTTTCATGACAGGGACTGAAGCTTTCTTT | CAWSFMTGTEAFF
TRBJ2-7 | - | once | TRBV13 | TGTGCCAGCAGCTTAGTTTCAGTCTACGAGCAGTACTTC | CASSLVSVYEQYF
TRBJ2-1 | TRBD2 | - | TRBV29-1 | TGCAGCGTTGAAGATCCGACTAGCGGGGGTCTCCCTTACAATGAGCAGTTCTTC | CSVEDPTSGGLPYNEQFF
TRBJ1-1 | - | - | TRBV19 | TGTGCCAGTAGTCCAGAGGGGACTCGGAACACTGAAGCTTTCTTT | CASSPEGTRNTEAFF
TRBJ2-7 | TRBD1 | - | TRBV27 | TGTGCCAGCAGCCTAACCCTTAAAGACAGGGGCGAGCAGTACTTC | CASSLTLKDRGEQYF
TRBJ2-2 | TRBD2 | - | TRBV7-6 | TGTGCCAGCAGCTGGCCGGGACTAGCGGGAGGTATTGACACCGGGGAGCTGTTTTTT | CASSWPGLAGGIDTGELFF
TRBJ2-3 | TRBD2 | - | TRBV19 | TGTGCCAGTCGGACTAGCGGGGGAACAGATACGCAGTATTTT | CASRTSGGTDTQYF
TRBJ2-4 | - | - | TRBV28 | TGTGCCAGCGGTACAGGGTGGGCCAAAAACATTCAGTACTTC | CASGTGWAKNIQYF
TRBJ2-1 | - | - | TRBV5-1 | TGCGCCAGCAGCTCAAACCCAGGCTACAATGAGCAGTTCTTC | CASSSNPGYNEQFF
TRBJ2-3 | TRBD2 | - | TRBV5-1 | TGCGCCAGCAGCCCACCGGGGACTAGTATGGATACGCAGTATTTT | CASSPPGTSMDTQYF
TRBJ2-3 | TRBD2 | - | TRBV18 | TGTGCCAGCTCATTACTAGCGGGAGACTCAGATACGCAGTATTTT | CASSLLAGDSDTQYF
TRBJ1-1 | - | once | TRBV20-1 | TGCAGTGCTACCGACAGGGAAGCTTTCTTT | CSATDREAFF
TRBJ2-7 | - | - | TRBV4-1 | TGCGCCAGCAGCACCCGAGTTTCGGGTCAGGGTCACTACGAGCAGTACTTC | CASSTRVSGQGHYEQYF
TRBJ2-2 | TRBD2 | - | TRBV7-9 | TGTGCCAGCAGCTTATACACGGGAGGGAGCACCGGGGAGCTGTTTTTT | CASSLYTGGSTGELFF